The source of this T cell receptor beta chain is a study of post-analysis software for immune sequencing data. Study-level results: The five TRBV segments detected at higher frequency in patients than in controls included TRBV5-6, TRBV5-1 and TRBV20-1. Patients with multiple sclerosis recorded significantly lower normalized Chao1 diversity than controls, the study found.

Libraries were made from TCR beta cDNA, and they carried unique molecular identifiers. Between 1 and 10 million T cells gave rise to about 450,000 cDNA molecules. TCRdb reprocessed the PCR reads via MiXCR and lists one record per CDR3 protein. This table has over 700,000 distinct CDR3 sequences, around 27% appearing once. Notes on this clonotype: What it recognizes is unknown.

The V gene end was trimmed by 2 bases and the J gene end by 2 bases; junction bases not matched to a gene: 14. Germline CDR1 and CDR2: SGHTA and FQGNSA. This CDR3 has 19 amino acids. Sequenced sample: blood. This TCR was recovered from a girl under 18 with multiple sclerosis. V usage is TRBV7-2 and J usage is TRBJ2-1, with 8 bases lining up with TRBD2. In DNA form, the CDR3 reads TGTGCCAGCAGCTTATCCATCATCACTAGCGGTGGACCCTACAATGAGCAGTTCTTC. Its protein is CASSLSIITSGGPYNEQFF.